Listed below are T cell receptor beta chains from one sample, sequenced in a study of blood T cells in healthy people across ages. TCRdb analysed the 5' RACE reads with MiXCR anew, one entry per CDR3 protein. The table records fewer than 1.5 million distinct CDR3 sequences, about 43% of them present only once. Sequencing was carried out using blood. The receptors derive from a woman aged 18-30 years in good health. CDR3s include the opening cysteine and the closing phenylalanine or tryptophan. The D gene is left open where the match is weak. Only some rows state a clone size, as once, few, many or a class for expanded clones.

V: TRBV6-5
D: -
J: TRBJ1-5
size: -
CDR3: CASSRRSTLSNQPQHF
DNA: TGTGCCAGCAGTCGACGGAGCACTCTTAGCAATCAGCCCCAGCATTTT

V: TRBV5-1
D: -
J: TRBJ2-2
size: -
CDR3: CASSLSGMDGELFF
DNA: TGCGCCAGCAGCTTATCAGGGATGGACGGGGAGCTGTTTTTT

V: TRBV5-1
D: -
J: TRBJ2-7
size: few
CDR3: CASSLTADSFYEQYF
DNA: TGCGCCAGCAGCTTGACAGCTGATAGTTTCTACGAGCAGTACTTC

V: TRBV20-1
D: -
J: TRBJ2-7
size: -
CDR3: CSARDGGRIIYEQYF
DNA: TGCAGTGCTAGAGACGGGGGACGGATCATTTACGAGCAGTACTTC

V: TRBV7-2
D: TRBD1
J: TRBJ1-5
size: -
CDR3: CASSLGDRGGKHF
DNA: TGTGCCAGCAGCTTAGGGGACAGGGGGGGGAAGCATTTT

V: TRBV7-2
D: -
J: TRBJ2-5
size: many
CDR3: CASSLWGETQYF
DNA: TGTGCCAGCAGTTTATGGGGGGAGACCCAGTACTTC

V: TRBV15
D: -
J: TRBJ2-7
size: -
CDR3: CATSRGGSGYEQYF
DNA: TGTGCCACCAGCAGAGGCGGGTCCGGCTACGAGCAGTACTTC

V: TRBV5-1
D: -
J: TRBJ2-5
size: -
CDR3: CASSGRPQETQYF
DNA: TGCGCCAGCAGTGGGAGGCCCCAAGAGACCCAGTACTTC

V: TRBV20-1
D: -
J: TRBJ1-5
size: -
CDR3: CSARVVPGRGAYSNQPQHF
DNA: TGCAGTGCTAGAGTCGTACCCGGACGGGGGGCTTATAGCAATCAGCCCCAGCATTTT

V: TRBV29-1
D: -
J: TRBJ1-2
size: few
CDR3: CSVDGRDWSGYTF
DNA: TGCAGCGTTGACGGACGGGACTGGAGTGGCTACACCTTC

V: TRBV6-5
D: -
J: TRBJ2-3
size: -
CDR3: CAVASGRSTDTQYF
DNA: TGTGCCGTGGCATCGGGGAGGAGCACAGATACGCAGTATTTT

V: TRBV5-4
D: -
J: TRBJ2-1
size: few
CDR3: CAAWSPGDEQFF
DNA: TGTGCCGCGTGGTCTCCGGGCGATGAGCAGTTCTTC

V: TRBV29-1
D: -
J: TRBJ2-1
size: few
CDR3: CSVEGREENNEQFF
DNA: TGCAGCGTTGAGGGCAGGGAAGAAAACAATGAGCAGTTCTTC

V: TRBV9
D: TRBD1
J: TRBJ2-7
size: few
CDR3: CASSADRGFYEQYF
DNA: TGTGCCAGCAGCGCGGACAGGGGTTTCTACGAGCAGTACTTC

V: TRBV2
D: -
J: TRBJ1-6
size: -
CDR3: CANSDRDKYSPLHF
DNA: TGTGCCAACAGTGACCGCGACAAGTATTCACCCCTCCACTTT

V: TRBV29-1
D: -
J: TRBJ2-7
size: few
CDR3: CSVLGTGTYEQYF
DNA: TGCAGCGTCCTAGGAACCGGGACCTACGAGCAGTACTTC

V: TRBV5-1
D: -
J: TRBJ2-1
size: few
CDR3: CASSPRGGLTNEQFF
DNA: TGCGCCAGCAGCCCGAGAGGAGGACTAACGAATGAGCAGTTCTTC

V: TRBV6-2/TRBV6-3
D: -
J: TRBJ1-4
size: -
CDR3: CASRPSGTPRFDEKLFF
DNA: TGTGCCAGCAGGCCTAGTGGGACCCCACGCTTCGATGAAAAACTGTTTTTT

V: TRBV9
D: TRBD2
J: TRBJ2-7
size: few
CDR3: CASSVESSGGLGEQYF
DNA: TGTGCCAGCAGCGTAGAGTCTAGCGGGGGTCTCGGCGAGCAGTACTTC

V: TRBV9
D: -
J: TRBJ2-4
size: -
CDR3: CASSVEGRRDIQYF
DNA: TGTGCCAGCAGCGTAGAGGGTAGACGGGACATTCAGTACTTC

V: TRBV5-5
D: -
J: TRBJ2-7
size: once
CDR3: CASSPPGNIQSYEQYF
DNA: TGTGCCAGCAGCCCCCCCGGGAACATCCAATCCTACGAGCAGTACTTC

V: TRBV6-1
D: -
J: TRBJ2-3
size: -
CDR3: CASSEAGVTDTQYF
DNA: TGTGCCAGCAGTGAAGCAGGGGTCACAGATACGCAGTATTTT

V: TRBV7-2
D: -
J: TRBJ1-5
size: -
CDR3: CASSLFEGRARHF
DNA: TGTGCCAGCAGCTTATTTGAGGGACGGGCGAGGCATTTT

V: TRBV20-1
D: TRBD2
J: TRBJ2-1
size: -
CDR3: CSAAGVAGPNNEQFF
DNA: TGCAGTGCTGCCGGAGTAGCGGGGCCGAACAATGAGCAGTTCTTC

V: TRBV7-2
D: TRBD1
J: TRBJ1-2
size: -
CDR3: CASSQTGGFGYTF
DNA: TGTGCCAGCAGCCAGACAGGGGGCTTTGGCTACACCTTC

V: TRBV27
D: TRBD1
J: TRBJ1-4
size: -
CDR3: CASSAGGWEKLFF
DNA: TGTGCCAGCAGCGCAGGGGGTTGGGAAAAACTGTTTTTT

V: TRBV7-9
D: TRBD2
J: TRBJ2-7
size: -
CDR3: CASSLALASGLSYEQYF
DNA: TGTGCCAGCAGCTTAGCGCTGGCTAGCGGGCTCTCCTACGAGCAGTACTTC

V: TRBV7-4
D: TRBD2
J: TRBJ2-7
size: -
CDR3: CASSASSGSYEQYF
DNA: TGTGCCAGCAGCGCCTCTAGCGGCTCCTACGAGCAGTACTTC

V: TRBV14
D: -
J: TRBJ2-7
size: few
CDR3: CASSQGLPYEQYF
DNA: TGTGCCAGCAGCCAGGGTTTACCCTACGAGCAGTACTTC

V: TRBV20-1
D: TRBD2
J: TRBJ2-1
size: -
CDR3: CSAQTGTSGSNEQFF
DNA: TGCAGTGCTCAGACCGGGACTAGCGGGAGTAATGAGCAGTTCTTC

V: TRBV14
D: TRBD2
J: TRBJ2-7
size: -
CDR3: CASSETGTSGFNEQYF
DNA: TGTGCCAGCAGCGAAACCGGGACTAGCGGCTTCAATGAGCAGTACTTC